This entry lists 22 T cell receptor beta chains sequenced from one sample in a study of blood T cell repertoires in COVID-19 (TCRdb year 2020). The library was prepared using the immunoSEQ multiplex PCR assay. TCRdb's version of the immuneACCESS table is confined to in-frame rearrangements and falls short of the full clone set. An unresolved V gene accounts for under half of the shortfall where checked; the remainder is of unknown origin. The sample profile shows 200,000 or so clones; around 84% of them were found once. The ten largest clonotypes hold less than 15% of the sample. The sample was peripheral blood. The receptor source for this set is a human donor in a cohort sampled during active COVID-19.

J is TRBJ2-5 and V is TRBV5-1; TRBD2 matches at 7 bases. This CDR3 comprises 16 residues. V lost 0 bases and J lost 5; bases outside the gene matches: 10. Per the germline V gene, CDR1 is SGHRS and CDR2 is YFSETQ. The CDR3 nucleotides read TGCGCCAGCAGCTTGGACGGGGACTATCGTCCGGAGACCCAGTACTTC. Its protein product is CASSLDGDYRPETQYF.

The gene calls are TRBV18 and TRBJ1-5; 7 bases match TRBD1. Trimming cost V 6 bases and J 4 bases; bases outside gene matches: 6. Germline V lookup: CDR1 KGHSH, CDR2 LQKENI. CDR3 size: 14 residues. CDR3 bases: TGTGCCAGCTCGGACACAGGGGAAAATCAGCCCCAGCATTTT. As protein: CASSDTGENQPQHF.

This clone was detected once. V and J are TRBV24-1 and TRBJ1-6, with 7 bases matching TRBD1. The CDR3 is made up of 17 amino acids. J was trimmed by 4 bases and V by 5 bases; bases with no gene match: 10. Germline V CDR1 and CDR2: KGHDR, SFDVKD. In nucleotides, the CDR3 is TGTGCCACCAGTGGGGATGAGGGACAGAAATATAATTCACCCCTCCACTTT. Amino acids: CATSGDEGQKYNSPLHF.

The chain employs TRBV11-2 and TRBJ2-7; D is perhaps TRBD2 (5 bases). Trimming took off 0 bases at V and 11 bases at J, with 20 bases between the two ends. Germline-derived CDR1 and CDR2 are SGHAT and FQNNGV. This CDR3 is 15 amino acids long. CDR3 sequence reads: CASSLDRTSTNGKYF. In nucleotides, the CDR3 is TGTGCCAGCAGCTTAGACCGGACTTCGACTAATGGAAAGTACTTC.

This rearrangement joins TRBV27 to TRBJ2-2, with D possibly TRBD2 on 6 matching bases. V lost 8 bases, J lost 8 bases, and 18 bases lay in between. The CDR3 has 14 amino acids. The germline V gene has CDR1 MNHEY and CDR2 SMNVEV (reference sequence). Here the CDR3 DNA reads TGTGCCAGCTCCTCAGAGGGAGGTTGGGGGGAGCTGTTTTTT. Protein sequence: CASSSEGGWGELFF.

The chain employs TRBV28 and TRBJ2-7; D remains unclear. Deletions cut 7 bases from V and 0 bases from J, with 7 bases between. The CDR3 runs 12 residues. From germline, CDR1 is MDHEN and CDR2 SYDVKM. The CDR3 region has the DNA TGTGCCAGCACCGTTAGCTCCTACGAGCAGTACTTC. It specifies CASTVSSYEQYF.

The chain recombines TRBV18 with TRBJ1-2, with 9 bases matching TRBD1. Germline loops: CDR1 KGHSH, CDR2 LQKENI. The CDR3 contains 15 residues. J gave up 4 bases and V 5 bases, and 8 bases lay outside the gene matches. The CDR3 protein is CASSIDRGLAYGYTF. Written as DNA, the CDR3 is TGTGCCAGCTCAATTGACAGGGGGTTGGCCTATGGCTACACCTTC.

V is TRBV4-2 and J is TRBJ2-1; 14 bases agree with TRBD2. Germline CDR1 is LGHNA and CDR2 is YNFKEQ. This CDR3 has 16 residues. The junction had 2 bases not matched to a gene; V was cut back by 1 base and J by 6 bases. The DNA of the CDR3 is TGTGCCAGCAGCCAAGTGGGACTAGCGGGAGTCAATGAGCAGTTCTTC. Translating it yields CASSQVGLAGVNEQFF.

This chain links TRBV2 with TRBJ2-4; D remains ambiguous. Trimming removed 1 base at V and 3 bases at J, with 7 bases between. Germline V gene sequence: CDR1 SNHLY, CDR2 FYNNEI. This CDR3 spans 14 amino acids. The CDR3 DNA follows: TGTGCCAGCAGTGAAGGCAGGCACAAAAACATTCAGTACTTC. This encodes CASSEGRHKNIQYF.

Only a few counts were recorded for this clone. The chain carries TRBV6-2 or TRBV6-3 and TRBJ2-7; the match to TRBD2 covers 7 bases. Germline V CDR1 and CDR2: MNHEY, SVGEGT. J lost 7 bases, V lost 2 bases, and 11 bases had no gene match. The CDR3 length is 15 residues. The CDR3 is CASSYVVPSGGEQYF. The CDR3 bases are TGTGCCAGCAGTTACGTAGTTCCTAGCGGAGGGGAGCAGTACTTC.

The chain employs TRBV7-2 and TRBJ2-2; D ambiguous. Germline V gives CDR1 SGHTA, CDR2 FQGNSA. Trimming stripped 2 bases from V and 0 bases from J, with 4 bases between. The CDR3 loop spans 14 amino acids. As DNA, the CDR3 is TGTGCCAGCAGCTTACAGGCGAACACCGGGGAGCTGTTTTTT. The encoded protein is CASSLQANTGELFF.

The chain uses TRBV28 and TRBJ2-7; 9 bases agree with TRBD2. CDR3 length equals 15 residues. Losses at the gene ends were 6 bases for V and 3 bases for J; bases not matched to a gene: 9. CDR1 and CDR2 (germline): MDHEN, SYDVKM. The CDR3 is CASSQPGTSRYEQYF. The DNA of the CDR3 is TGTGCCAGCAGCCAGCCCGGGACTAGCCGCTACGAGCAGTACTTC.

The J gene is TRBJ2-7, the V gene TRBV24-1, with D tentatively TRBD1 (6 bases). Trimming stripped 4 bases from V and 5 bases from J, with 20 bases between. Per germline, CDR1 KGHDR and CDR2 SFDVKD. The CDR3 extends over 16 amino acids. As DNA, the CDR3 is TGTGCCACCAGTGACTACGGGACACCCGTTTCTCACGAGCAGTACTTC. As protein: CATSDYGTPVSHEQYF.

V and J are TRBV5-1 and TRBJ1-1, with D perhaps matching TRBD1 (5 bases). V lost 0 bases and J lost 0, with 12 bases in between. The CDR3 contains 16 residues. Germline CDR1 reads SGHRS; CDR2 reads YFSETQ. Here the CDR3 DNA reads TGCGCCAGCAGCTTGGGCCACCGGGACTTGAACACTGAAGCTTTCTTT. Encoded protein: CASSLGHRDLNTEAFF. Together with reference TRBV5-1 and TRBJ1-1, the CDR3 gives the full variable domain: KAGVTQTPRYLIKTRGQQVTLSCSPISGHRSVSWYQQTPGQGLQFLFEYFSETQRNKGNFPGRFSGRQFSNSRSEMNVSTLELGDSALYLCASSLGHRDLNTEAFFGQGTRLTVV.

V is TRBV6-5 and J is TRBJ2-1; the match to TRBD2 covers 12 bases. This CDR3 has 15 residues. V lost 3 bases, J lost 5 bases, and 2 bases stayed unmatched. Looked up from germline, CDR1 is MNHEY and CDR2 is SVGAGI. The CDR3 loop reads CASSYTSGGNNEQFF. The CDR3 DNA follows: TGTGCCAGCAGTTATACTAGCGGGGGGAACAATGAGCAGTTCTTC.

The DNA for the CDR3 is TGTGCCAGCAGTGAACCGGGACAGGGGACAGATACGCAGTATTTT. Residues: CASSEPGQGTDTQYF. V is TRBV28 and J is TRBJ2-3; 10 bases match TRBD1. The germline V gene encodes CDR1 MDHEN and CDR2 SYDVKM. This CDR3 comprises 15 residues. The V segment lost 5 bases and the J segment 3 bases; nucleotides outside the gene matches: 5.

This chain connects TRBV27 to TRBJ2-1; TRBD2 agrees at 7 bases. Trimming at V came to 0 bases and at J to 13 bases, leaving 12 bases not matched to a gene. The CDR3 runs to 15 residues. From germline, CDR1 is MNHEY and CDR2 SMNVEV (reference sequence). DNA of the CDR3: TGTGCCAGCAGTTTATCGTCCCGGACTAGTACCCCTCAGTTCTTC. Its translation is CASSLSSRTSTPQFF.

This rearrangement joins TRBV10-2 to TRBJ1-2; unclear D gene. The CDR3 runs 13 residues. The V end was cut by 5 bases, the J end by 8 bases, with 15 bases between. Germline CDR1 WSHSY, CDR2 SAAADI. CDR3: CASSWTQAEGYTF. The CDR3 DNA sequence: TGCGCCAGCAGTTGGACCCAAGCGGAAGGCTACACCTTC.

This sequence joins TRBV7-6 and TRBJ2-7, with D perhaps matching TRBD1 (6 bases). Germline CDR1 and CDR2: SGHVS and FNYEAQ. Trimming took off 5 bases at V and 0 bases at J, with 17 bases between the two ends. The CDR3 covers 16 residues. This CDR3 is CASSPQGGMVSYEQYF. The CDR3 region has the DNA TGTGCCAGCAGCCCCCAAGGGGGTATGGTCTCCTACGAGCAGTACTTC.

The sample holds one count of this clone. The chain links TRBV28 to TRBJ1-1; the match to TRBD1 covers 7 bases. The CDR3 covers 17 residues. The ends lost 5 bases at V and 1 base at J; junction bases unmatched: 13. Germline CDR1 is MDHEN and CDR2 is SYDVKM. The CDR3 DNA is TGTGCCAGCAGTAATTTTGGTAGGGGGCCGGGGAACACTGAAGCTTTCTTT. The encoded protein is CASSNFGRGPGNTEAFF.

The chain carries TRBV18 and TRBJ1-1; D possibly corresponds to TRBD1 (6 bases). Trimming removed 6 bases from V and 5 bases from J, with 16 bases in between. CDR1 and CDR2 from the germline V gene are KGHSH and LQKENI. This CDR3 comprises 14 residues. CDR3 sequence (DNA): TGTGCCAGCTCGCCAGGTGGGGACAAGACTGAAGCTTTCTTT. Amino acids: CASSPGGDKTEAFF.

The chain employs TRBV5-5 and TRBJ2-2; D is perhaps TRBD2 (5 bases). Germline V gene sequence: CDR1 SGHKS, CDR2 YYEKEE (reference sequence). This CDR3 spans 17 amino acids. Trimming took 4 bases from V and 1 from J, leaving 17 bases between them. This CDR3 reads CASSRRTGILNTGELFF. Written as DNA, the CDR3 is TGTGCCAGCAGCAGGAGAACCGGGATTCTGAACACCGGGGAGCTGTTTTTT.